The rows below give T cell receptor beta chains drawn from one sample of a study of CD8+ T cells in alopecia areata. Measured with immunoSEQ multiplex PCR; TCRdb has only the in-frame clones, and not every one. The table shows about 140,000 clones, with 86% occurring only once. Sequencing used CD8+ T cells sorted from blood, obtained at week 4, from a patient treated with tofacitinib. Receptors originate from a human donor with alopecia areata. Both conserved end residues are part of each CDR3. A D gene is named only where the DNA matches it firmly. Size values are once, few and many counts, or a class for expanded clones, and some rows have none.

len,abundance,v_gene,d_gene,j_gene,CDR3nt,CDR3aa
13,.,TRBV10-2,.,TRBJ2-1,TGCGCCAGCAGTGGGGCACTACCCAATGAGCAGTTCTTC,CASSGALPNEQFF
15,.,TRBV5-1,.,TRBJ2-2,TGCGCCAGCAGCTTGAGTGCGTCGGGCCCCGGGGAGCTGTTTTTT,CASSLSASGPGELFF
15,.,TRBV30,TRBD2,TRBJ2-3,TGTGCCTGGAGTGAGGGACTAGCGGTGACAGATACGCAGTATTTT,CAWSEGLAVTDTQYF
12,.,TRBV2,.,TRBJ2-1,TGTGCCAGCAGTCGGGCCTCCCCGGAGCAGTTCTTC,CASSRASPEQFF
17,.,TRBV2,TRBD2,TRBJ2-7,TGTGCCAGCAGTGTGGTAGCGGGAGAGCTCTCAACCTACGAGCAGTACTTC,CASSVVAGELSTYEQYF
15,.,TRBV4-2,.,TRBJ2-5,TGTGCCAGCAGCCAAGATTATGGGACTGATACGGCCCAGTACTTC,CASSQDYGTDTAQYF
15,.,TRBV15,.,TRBJ1-3,TGTGCCACCAGCAGAGGATACTCTACTGGAAACACCATATATTTT,CATSRGYSTGNTIYF
14,.,TRBV6-1,.,TRBJ2-2,TGTGCCAGCACGACCGGGTCATCCACCGGGGAGCTGTTTTTT,CASTTGSSTGELFF
14,.,TRBV11-2,.,TRBJ2-1,TGTGCCAGCAGCTTAGAAGTCTCCTACAATGAGCAGTTCTTC,CASSLEVSYNEQFF
15,.,TRBV9,.,TRBJ2-1,TGTGCCAGCAGCCCCCGGGGGAGCCCCTACAATGAGCAGTTCTTC,CASSPRGSPYNEQFF
14,.,TRBV29-1,TRBD2,TRBJ2-1,TGCAGCGTTGAGGTAGCGGGGTCCTACAATGAGCAGTTCTTC,CSVEVAGSYNEQFF
13,few,TRBV29-1,.,TRBJ1-1,TGCAGCGTTGAAGAAGGGGCAGCGTTTGAAGCTTTCTTT,CSVEEGAAFEAFF
15,.,TRBV29-1,TRBD1,TRBJ1-4,TGCAGCGTTGAAGTGGTCGGACAGGGATATGAAAAACTGTTTTTT,CSVEVVGQGYEKLFF
15,.,TRBV27,TRBD2,TRBJ2-7,TGTGCCAGCAGTACCCGACTAGCGGGGGCCTACGAGCAGTACTTC,CASSTRLAGAYEQYF
15,.,TRBV9,.,TRBJ1-1,TGTGCCAGCAGCGTAGGTTCCGGGCCTAACCTCGGGGCTTTCTTT,CASSVGSGPNLGAFF
14,once,TRBV29-1,.,TRBJ2-7,TGCAGCGCCATTCCCGCGGACTGGGCCTACGAGCAGTACTTC,CSAIPADWAYEQYF
15,.,TRBV5-1,.,TRBJ1-1,TGCGCCAGCAGCTTGGCGGCAGAACCTAACACTGAAGCTTTCTTT,CASSLAAEPNTEAFF
15,.,TRBV7-9,.,TRBJ2-7,TGTGCCAGCAGCCCACCACCACAGGGAACCTACGAGCAGTACTTC,CASSPPPQGTYEQYF
11,.,TRBV5-4,.,TRBJ1-1,TGTGCCAGCAACGTAAATGATGAAGCTTTCTTT,CASNVNDEAFF